This T cell receptor (beta chain) was observed in a study of T-cell reconstitution after alpha-beta-depleted transplantation in children (dated by TCRdb to the mid-2010s). About the study as a whole: Using TCR repertoire profiling, the study quantitatively followed how T-cell immune reconstitution unfolded in children after TCRalphabeta/CD19-depleted allogeneic hematopoietic cell transplantation.

Findings and caveats that apply to the study as a whole: The high TCRbeta diversity at day 60 in some patients was ascribed to recipient T cells and intrathymic progenitors that had survived conditioning. Hyperexpanded clone frequencies declined over subsequent months; after one year, T-cell counts and TCRbeta diversity were mostly attributed to newly produced T cells. Apparently early alphabetaT-cell count recovery about two months after transplant reportedly relied on only several hundred rapidly expanded clones derived from non-depleted graft cells.

Library preparation was by PCR. Instrument used: Illumina HiSeq 2500. To normalize quantification of the TCRbeta repertoire, the TCR libraries were built with molecular barcoding that relied on unique molecular identifiers. TCRdb applied fastp at Q25 and MiXCR to the public reads, then kept only in-frame beta chains. All rows with the same CDR3 protein become a single entry with the most common DNA and genes. The sample table contains 440,000 or so distinct CDR3 sequences; only one count was recorded for about 45% of them. The ten largest account for about 30% of the sample. This clonotype was found many times. The specificity of this receptor is unknown. No base qualities exist here, and no much larger clone lies one base off it. The treatment or condition label, as the study defines it: allogeneic hematopoietic cell transplantation with graft depleted of TCRalphabeta T cells and CD19 B cells. TCRalphabeta/CD19-depleted allogeneic hematopoietic cell grafts were given to the transplant recipients, all of whom were children.

There are 14 amino acids in the CDR3, from cysteine to phenylalanine inclusive. This entry keeps only the CDR3 DNA: 42 bases, framed from base 1. The trim is 0 bases for V and 5 bases for J, with a gap of 12 bases between the germline ends. CDR1 and CDR2 were assigned from the germline V gene as SGHRS and YFSETQ. This receptor was obtained from a girl aged 2 to 9 with aplastic anemia, due to receive a stem cell transplant. This chain joins TRBV5-1 to TRBJ2-7, with TRBD2 tentatively as D gene (6 bases match). The sample consisted of PBMCs, taken before TCRalphabeta/CD19-depleted stem cell transplant. The DNA sequence reads TGCGCCAGCAGCTTGGAGGAGGGACGTAACGAGCAGTACTTC. Its translation reads: CASSLEEGRNEQYF.